This T cell receptor (beta chain) was observed in a study of blood T cell repertoires in COVID-19. Turning to the study itself: Whether acute or convalescent, the COVID-19 samples came from the United States, Italy and Spain.

CDR1 is SGHTA, CDR2 FQGNSA, per germline. The length of the CDR3 is 15 residues. Trimming removed 3 bases from V and 6 bases from J; junction bases left unmatched: 8. Clones were read by immunoSEQ multiplex PCR, and TCRdb kept only the in-frame ones, dropping some. The sample lists 150,000 to 200,000 clones, 70% to 90% occurring once. Source material: peripheral blood. This sequence was found in a man aged 50-59 years with active or convalescent COVID-19. The chain uses TRBV7-2 and TRBJ2-1, with TRBD1 matching 7 bases. The CDR3 DNA sequence: TGTGCCAGCAGCTTGAGACAGGGCCTCCTCAATGAGCAGTTCTTC. Amino acids: CASSLRQGLLNEQFF.